Below, one T cell receptor beta chain is given with its context. Its target is not known. Trimming took 3 bases from V and 1 from J, leaving 9 bases between them. CDR1 SGHDN and CDR2 FVKESK come from the germline V gene. This CDR3 region has 14 residues. This was the immunoSEQ v3 assay. Method: immunoSEQ multiplex PCR; TCRdb's copy keeps in-frame clones and lacks some. Of some 32,000 clones detected, roughly 69% appear once; the ten largest clones hold less than 3%. The sample comes from a study of TIL therapy for anti-PD-1-resistant metastatic lung cancer. Overall study context: Most patients had lung adenocarcinoma; a few tumors were EGFR-mutant, two ALK-rearranged; half smoked currently or formerly. Study-level points and caveats: TIL clonotype persistence in blood showed no apparent association with response.

Time point denoted: pre-treatment sample, taken before nivolumab and TIL therapy. The J gene is TRBJ2-5, the V gene TRBV14; D might be TRBD2 (6 bases). This sequence originates from a woman aged 30 to 85 with non-small cell lung cancer. The source material was blood, sampled at baseline. CDR3 sequence: CASSQLLAQETQYF. In DNA form, the CDR3 reads TGTGCCAGCAGCCAGTTACTAGCCCAAGAGACCCAGTACTTC.